This TCR beta chain was sequenced for a study of beta chain features in type 1 diabetes. Across the whole study: Examination of sorted cells across all samples involved about 100,000,000 cells.

Germline-derived CDR1 and CDR2 are SQVTM and ANQGSEA. The CDR3 has 15 amino acids. Losses at the gene ends were 5 bases for V and 0 bases for J; bases not matched to a gene: 6. Sampling consisted of one heparinised blood draw per donor, averaging approximately 120 mL. Whole-study results and caveats: When VDJ junctions were examined, type 1 diabetes patients showed fewer insertions and more deletions. TCRB CDR3s were moderately but significantly shorter in Type 1 diabetes patients in all four CD4+ subsets.

Every isolated RNA sample was fully reverse transcribed, so sequencing captured expressed TCRB transcripts. Sequencing of naive, central memory and regulatory T cell samples gave an average of about 3.57 million reads. The table came from immunoSEQ multiplex PCR; TCRdb's copy has only in-frame clones and leaves some out. In the table there are 350,000 to 450,000 clones, about 12% of which are singletons. A note on this clone: Its antigen remains unidentified.

The receptor's source is a woman aged 18-35 years with type 1 diabetes. The sample comprised naive CD4+ T cells from blood. This chain joins TRBV29-1 and TRBJ2-7, with 11 bases identical to TRBD1. CDR3 DNA: TGCAGCGTTAGAGCCGGGACAGGGGGCTCCTACGAGCAGTACTTC. It translates to CSVRAGTGGSYEQYF.